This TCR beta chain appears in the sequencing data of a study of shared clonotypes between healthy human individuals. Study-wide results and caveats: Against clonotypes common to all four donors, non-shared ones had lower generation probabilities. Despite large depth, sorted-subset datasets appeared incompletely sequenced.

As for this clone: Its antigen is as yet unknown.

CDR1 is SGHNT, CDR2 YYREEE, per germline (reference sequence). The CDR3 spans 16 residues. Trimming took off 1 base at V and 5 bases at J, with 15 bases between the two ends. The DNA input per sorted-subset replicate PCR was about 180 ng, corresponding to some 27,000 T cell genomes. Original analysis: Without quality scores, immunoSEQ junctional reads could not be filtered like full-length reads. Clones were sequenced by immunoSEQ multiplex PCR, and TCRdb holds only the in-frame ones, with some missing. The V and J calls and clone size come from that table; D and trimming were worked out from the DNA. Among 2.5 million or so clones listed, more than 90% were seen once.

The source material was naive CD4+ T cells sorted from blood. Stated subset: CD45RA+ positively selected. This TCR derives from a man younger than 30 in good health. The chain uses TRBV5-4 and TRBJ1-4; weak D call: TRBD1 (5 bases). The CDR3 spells CASSLQERAGNEKLFF. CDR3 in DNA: TGTGCCAGCAGCTTGCAAGAAAGGGCAGGGAATGAAAAACTGTTTTTT.